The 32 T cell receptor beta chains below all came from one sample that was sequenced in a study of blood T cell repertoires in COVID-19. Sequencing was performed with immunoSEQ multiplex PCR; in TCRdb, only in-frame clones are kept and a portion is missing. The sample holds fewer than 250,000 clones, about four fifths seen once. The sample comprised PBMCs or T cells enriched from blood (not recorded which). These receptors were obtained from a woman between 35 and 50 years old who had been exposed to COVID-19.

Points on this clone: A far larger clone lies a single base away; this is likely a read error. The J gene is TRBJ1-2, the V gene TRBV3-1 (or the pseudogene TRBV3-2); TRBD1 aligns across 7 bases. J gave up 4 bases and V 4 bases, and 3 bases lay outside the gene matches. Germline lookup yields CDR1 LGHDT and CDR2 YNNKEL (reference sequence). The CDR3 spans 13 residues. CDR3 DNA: TGTGCCAGCAGCCCTCGGGACAGCTATGGCTACACCTTC. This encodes CASSPRDSYGYTF.

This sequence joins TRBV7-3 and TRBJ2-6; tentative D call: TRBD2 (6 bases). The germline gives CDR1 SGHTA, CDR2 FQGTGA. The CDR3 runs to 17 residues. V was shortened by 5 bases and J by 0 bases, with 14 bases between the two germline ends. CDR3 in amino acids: CASSGGTESSGANVLTF. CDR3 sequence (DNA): TGTGCCAGCAGCGGAGGGACCGAGAGCTCTGGGGCCAACGTCCTGACTTTC.

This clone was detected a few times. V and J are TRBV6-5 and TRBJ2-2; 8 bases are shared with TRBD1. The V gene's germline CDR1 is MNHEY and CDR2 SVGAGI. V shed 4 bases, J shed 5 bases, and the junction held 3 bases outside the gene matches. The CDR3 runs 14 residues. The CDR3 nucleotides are TGTGCCAGCAGTTGGGACAGGTTTACCGGGGAGCTGTTTTTT. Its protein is CASSWDRFTGELFF.

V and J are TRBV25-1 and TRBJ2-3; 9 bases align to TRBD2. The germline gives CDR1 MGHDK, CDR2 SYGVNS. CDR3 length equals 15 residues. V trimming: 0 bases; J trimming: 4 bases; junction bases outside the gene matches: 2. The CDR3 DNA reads TGTGCCAGCAGTGAATATCGCGGGGGGGCAGATACGCAGTATTTT. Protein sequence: CASSEYRGGADTQYF.

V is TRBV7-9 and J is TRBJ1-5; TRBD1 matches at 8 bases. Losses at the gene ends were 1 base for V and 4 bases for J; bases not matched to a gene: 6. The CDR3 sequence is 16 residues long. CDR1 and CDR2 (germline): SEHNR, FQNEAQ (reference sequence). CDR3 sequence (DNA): TGTGCCAGCAGCTTAGTATCCAGGGGGCTTAATCAGCCCCAGCATTTT. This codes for CASSLVSRGLNQPQHF.

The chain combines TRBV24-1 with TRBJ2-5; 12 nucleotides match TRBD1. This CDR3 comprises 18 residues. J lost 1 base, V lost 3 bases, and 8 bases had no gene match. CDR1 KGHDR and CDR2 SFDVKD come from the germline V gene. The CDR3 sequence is CATSDARGQGAFQETQYF. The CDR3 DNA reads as TGTGCCACCAGTGATGCGAGGGGACAGGGGGCCTTCCAAGAGACCCAGTACTTC.

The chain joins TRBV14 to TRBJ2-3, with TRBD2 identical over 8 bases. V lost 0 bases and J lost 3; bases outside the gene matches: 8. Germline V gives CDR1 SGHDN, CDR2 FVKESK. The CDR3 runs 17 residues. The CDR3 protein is CASSQDRGTGGTDTQYF. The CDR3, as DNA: TGTGCCAGCAGCCAAGATCGTGGGACGGGGGGGACAGATACGCAGTATTTT.

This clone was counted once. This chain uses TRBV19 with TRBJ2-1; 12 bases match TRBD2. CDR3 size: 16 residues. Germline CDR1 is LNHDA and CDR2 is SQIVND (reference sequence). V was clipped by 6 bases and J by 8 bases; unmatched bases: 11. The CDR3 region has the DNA TGTGCCAGTAGCGGACGACTAGCGGGGGCCTCTTATGAGCAGTTCTTC. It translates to CASSGRLAGASYEQFF. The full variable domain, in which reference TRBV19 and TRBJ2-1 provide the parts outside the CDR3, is DGGITQSPKYLFRKEGQNVTLSCEQNLNHDAMYWYRQDPGQGLRLIYYSQIVNDFQKGDIAEGYSVSREKKESFPLTVTSAQKNPTAFYLCASSGRLAGASYEQFFGPGTRLTVL.

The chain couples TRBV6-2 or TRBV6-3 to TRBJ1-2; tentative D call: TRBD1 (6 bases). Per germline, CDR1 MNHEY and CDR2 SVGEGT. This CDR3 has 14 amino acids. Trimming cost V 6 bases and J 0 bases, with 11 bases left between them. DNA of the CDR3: TGTGCCAGCAGCTATACAGGGACTAACTATGGCTACACCTTC. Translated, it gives CASSYTGTNYGYTF.

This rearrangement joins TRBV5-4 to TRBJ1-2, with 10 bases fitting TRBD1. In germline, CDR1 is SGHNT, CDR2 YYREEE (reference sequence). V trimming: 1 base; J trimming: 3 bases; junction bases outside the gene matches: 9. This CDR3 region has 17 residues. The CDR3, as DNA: TGTGCCAGCAGCTTGACCGGGACAGGGGCGTATTACTATGGCTACACCTTC. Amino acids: CASSLTGTGAYYYGYTF.

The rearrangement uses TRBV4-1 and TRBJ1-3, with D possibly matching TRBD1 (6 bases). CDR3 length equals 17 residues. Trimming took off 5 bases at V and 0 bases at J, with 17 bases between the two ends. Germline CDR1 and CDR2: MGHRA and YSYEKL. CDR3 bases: TGCGCCAGCAGCAAAAGTCCAGGGGACTACTCTGGAAACACCATATATTTT. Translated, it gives CASSKSPGDYSGNTIYF.

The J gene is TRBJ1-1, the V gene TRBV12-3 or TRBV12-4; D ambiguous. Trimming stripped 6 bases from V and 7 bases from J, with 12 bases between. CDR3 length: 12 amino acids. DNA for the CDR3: TGTGCCAGCAGGGACTCGGGATTTGAAGCTTTCTTT. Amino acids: CASRDSGFEAFF.

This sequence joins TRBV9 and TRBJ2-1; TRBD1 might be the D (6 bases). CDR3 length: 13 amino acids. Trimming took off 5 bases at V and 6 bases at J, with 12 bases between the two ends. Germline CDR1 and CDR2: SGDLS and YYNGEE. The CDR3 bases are TGTGCCAGCAGTGTGACAGGCGGCAATGAGCAGTTCTTC. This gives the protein CASSVTGGNEQFF.

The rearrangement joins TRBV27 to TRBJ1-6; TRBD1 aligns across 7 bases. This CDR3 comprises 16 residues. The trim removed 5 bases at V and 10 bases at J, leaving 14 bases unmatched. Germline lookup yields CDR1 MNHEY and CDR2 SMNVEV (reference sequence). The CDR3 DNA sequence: TGTGCCAGCAGTCCAACCGTCAGGGGGTTAGGATCACCCCTCCACTTT. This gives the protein CASSPTVRGLGSPLHF.

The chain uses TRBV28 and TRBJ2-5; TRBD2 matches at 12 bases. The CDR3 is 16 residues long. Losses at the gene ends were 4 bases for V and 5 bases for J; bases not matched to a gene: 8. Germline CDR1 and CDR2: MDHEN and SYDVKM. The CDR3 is CASSSLAGGTPETQYF. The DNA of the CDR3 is TGTGCCAGCAGTTCCCTAGCGGGGGGGACTCCGGAGACCCAGTACTTC.

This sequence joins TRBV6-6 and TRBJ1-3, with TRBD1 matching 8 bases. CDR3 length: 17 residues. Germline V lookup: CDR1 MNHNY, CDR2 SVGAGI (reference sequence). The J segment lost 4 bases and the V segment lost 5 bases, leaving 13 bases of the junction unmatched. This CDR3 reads CASSPPPGGPGGNTIYF. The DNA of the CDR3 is TGTGCCAGCAGTCCTCCCCCAGGGGGCCCCGGCGGAAACACCATATATTTT.

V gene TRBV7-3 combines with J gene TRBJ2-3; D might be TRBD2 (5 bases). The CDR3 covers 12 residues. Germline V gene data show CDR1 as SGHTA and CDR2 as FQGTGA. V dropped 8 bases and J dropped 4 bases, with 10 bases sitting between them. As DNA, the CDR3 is TGTGCCAGCTCCCTCGGGGCAGATACGCAGTATTTT. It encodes CASSLGADTQYF.

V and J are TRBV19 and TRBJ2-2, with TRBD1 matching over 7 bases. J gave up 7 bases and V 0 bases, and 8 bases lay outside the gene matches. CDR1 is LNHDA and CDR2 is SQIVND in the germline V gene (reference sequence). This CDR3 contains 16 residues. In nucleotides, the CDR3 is TGTGCCAGTAGTATAGATCAAGGGGGCGCTGGCGGGGAGCTGTTTTTT. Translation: CASSIDQGGAGGELFF.

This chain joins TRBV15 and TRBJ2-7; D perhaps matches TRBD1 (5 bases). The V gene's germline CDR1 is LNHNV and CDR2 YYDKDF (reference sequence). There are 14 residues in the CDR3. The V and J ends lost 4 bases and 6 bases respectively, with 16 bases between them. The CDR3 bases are TGTGCCACCAGCATCCCCCCCAAGGGGATCGAGCAGTACTTC. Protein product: CATSIPPKGIEQYF.

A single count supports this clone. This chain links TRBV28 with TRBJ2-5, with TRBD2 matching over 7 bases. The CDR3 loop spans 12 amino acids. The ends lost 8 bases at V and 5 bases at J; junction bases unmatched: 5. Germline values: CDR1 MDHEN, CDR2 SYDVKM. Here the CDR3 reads CASFSGGETQYF. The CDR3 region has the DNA TGTGCCAGCTTTTCCGGGGGGGAGACCCAGTACTTC. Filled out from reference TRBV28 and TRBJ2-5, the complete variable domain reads DVKVTQSSRYLVKRTGEKVFLECVQDMDHENMFWYRQDPGLGLRLIYFSYDVKMKEKGDIPEGYSVSREKKERFSLILESASTNQTSMYLCASFSGGETQYFGPGTRLLVL.

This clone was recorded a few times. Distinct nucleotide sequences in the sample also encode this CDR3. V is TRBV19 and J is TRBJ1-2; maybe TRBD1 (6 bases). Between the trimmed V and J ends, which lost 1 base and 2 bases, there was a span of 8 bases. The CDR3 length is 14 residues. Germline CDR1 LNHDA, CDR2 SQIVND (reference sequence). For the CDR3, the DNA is TGTGCCAGTAGTATAGGGACAGTGAACTATGGCTACACCTTC. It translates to CASSIGTVNYGYTF.

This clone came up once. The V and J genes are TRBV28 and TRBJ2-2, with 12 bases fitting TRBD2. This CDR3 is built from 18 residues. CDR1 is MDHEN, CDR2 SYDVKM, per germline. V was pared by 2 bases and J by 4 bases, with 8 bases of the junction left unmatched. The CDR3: CASSLNPSGGDSTGELFF. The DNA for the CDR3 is TGTGCCAGCAGTTTAAACCCTAGCGGGGGGGATTCCACCGGGGAGCTGTTTTTT.

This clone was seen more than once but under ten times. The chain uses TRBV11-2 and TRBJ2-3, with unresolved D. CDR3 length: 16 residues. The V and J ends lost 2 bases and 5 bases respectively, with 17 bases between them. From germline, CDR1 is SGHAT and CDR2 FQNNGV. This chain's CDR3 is CASSLSASAVLDTQYF. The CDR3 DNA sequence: TGTGCCAGCAGCTTATCGGCCAGCGCGGTCCTAGATACGCAGTATTTT.

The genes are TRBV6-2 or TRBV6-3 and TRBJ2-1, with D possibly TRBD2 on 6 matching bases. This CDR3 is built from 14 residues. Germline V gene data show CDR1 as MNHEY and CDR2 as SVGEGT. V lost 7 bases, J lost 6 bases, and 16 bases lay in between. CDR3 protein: CASTPAGTGNEQFF. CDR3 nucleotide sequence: TGTGCCAGCACCCCCGCGGGGACCGGCAATGAGCAGTTCTTC.

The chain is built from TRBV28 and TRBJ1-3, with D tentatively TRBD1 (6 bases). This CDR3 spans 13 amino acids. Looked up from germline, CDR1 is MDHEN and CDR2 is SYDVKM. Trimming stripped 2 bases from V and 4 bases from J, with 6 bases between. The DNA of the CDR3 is TGTGCCAGCAGTTTAACAGGGGGAAACACCATATATTTT. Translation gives CASSLTGGNTIYF.

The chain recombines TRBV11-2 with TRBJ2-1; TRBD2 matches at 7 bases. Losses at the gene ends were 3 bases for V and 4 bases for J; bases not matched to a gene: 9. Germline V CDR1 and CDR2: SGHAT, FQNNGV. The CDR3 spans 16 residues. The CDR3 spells CASSLGTERGYNEQFF. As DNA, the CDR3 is TGTGCCAGCAGCTTGGGTACTGAGCGGGGTTACAATGAGCAGTTCTTC.

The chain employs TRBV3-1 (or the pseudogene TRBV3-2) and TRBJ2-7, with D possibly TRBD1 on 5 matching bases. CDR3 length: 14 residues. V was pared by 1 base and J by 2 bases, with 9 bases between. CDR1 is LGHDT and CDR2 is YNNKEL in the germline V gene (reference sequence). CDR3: CASSQATVTYEQYF. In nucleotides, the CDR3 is TGTGCCAGCAGCCAAGCGACAGTGACCTACGAGCAGTACTTC.

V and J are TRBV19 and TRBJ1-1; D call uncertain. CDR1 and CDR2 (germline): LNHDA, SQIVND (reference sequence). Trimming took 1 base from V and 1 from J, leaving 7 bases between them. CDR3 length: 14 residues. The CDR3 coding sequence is TGTGCCAGTAGTATAGTCGCAGGGAACACTGAAGCTTTCTTT. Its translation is CASSIVAGNTEAFF. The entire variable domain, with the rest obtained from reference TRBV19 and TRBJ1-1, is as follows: DGGITQSPKYLFRKEGQNVTLSCEQNLNHDAMYWYRQDPGQGLRLIYYSQIVNDFQKGDIAEGYSVSREKKESFPLTVTSAQKNPTAFYLCASSIVAGNTEAFFGQGTRLTVV.

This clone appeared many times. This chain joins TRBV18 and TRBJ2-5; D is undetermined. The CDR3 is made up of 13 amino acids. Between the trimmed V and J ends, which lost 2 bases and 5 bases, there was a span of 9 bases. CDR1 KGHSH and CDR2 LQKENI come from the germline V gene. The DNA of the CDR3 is TGTGCCAGCTCACCAAGACCCGGGGAGACCCAGTACTTC. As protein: CASSPRPGETQYF.

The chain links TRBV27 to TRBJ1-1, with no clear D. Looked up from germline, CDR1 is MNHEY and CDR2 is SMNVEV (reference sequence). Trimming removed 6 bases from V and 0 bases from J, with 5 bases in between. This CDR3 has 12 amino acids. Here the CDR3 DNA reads TGTGCCAGCAGACGGTTGAACACTGAAGCTTTCTTT. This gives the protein CASRRLNTEAFF.

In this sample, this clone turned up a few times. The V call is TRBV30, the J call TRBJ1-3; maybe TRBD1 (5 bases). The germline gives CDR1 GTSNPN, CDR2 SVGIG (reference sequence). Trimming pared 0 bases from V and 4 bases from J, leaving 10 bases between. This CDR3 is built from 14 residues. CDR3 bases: TGTGCCTGGAGTGTATGGGGGGTCGGAAACACCATATATTTT. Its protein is CAWSVWGVGNTIYF.

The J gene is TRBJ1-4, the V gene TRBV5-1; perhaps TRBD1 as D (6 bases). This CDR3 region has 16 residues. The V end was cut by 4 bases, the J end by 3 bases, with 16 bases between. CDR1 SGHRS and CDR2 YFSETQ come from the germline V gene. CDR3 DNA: TGCGCCAGCAGCCTCGGACAGAGTGCGGCTAATGAAAAACTGTTTTTT. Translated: CASSLGQSAANEKLFF. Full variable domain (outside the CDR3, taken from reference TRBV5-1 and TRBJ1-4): KAGVTQTPRYLIKTRGQQVTLSCSPISGHRSVSWYQQTPGQGLQFLFEYFSETQRNKGNFPGRFSGRQFSNSRSEMNVSTLELGDSALYLCASSLGQSAANEKLFFGSGTQLSVL.